The T cell receptor (beta chain) described here comes from a study of read filtering for tumor transcriptome and immune sequencing (TCRdb year 2020). About the study as a whole: Of the patients in the cohort, about 16 were male and over twelve were female, and their mean age was around 64 years, with a range of about 45 to 90. After DNase treatment, whole-transcriptome libraries were prepared with the TruSeq RNA Access Library Prep Kit. Per sample, about 3.5 to 11 million TCR-region mapped reads were obtained with IR-seq, compared with only about 85 to 1273 with RNA-seq. Using the same bone marrow samples, the study compared TCR repertoires obtained by targeted immune repertoire sequencing with those obtained by bulk whole-transcriptome sequencing. By revised international staging, about 8 patients were R-ISS I, approximately 15 were R-ISS II and about seven were R-ISS III. As a main aim, a read-filtering strategy for immune repertoire data was addressed, with the specific question being whether clonotypes supported by a single read should be removed. Overall study outcomes, separate from this receptor: Single-read clonotypes made up roughly four fifths of clonotypes but about 3.2% of total reads in IR-seq, and approximately 73% of clonotypes and 40% to 50% of reads in RNA-seq. Compared with RNA-seq, IR-seq captured clonotypes at much greater depth and more reliably, and a smaller IR-seq throughput was enough to identify most of the shared clonotypes. The correlation between IR-seq and RNA-seq shared clonotype proportions rose when single-read clonotypes were removed. The sorted CD138-negative fraction was not purified T cells but a mixed bone marrow immune population.

TCR libraries were built from 400 ng RNA with the Immunoverse kit, using molecular barcoded adaptors covering alpha/delta and beta/gamma chains. The same RNA used for transcriptome sequencing was used for TCR library preparation. Sequencing of TCR libraries was carried out on an Illumina HiSeq 4000 with 2 x 150 cycles. Processing in the source paper ran as follows. With MiXCR, TCR reads were aligned to human V, D, J and C references and assembled into CDR3 clonotypes, with quality filtering and error correction included. The tcR package in R was used for analysis of clonotype counts and gene usage diversity. For inspection of raw mapping reads, RNA-seq reads were mapped by STAR aligner version 2.5.3a onto GRCh37 of the human genome. To test the effect of sequencing depth on detected clonotypes, IR-seq fastq files were randomly downsampled using Seqtk 1.3. TCRdb cleaned the public reads at Q25 with fastp, built clones with MiXCR and kept in-frame beta chains. Rows are unified per CDR3 protein, each entry keeping the most common DNA and genes. The V and J calls and clone size come from TCRdb's table, not from the authors' own analysis. The sample has 100,000 to 150,000 distinct CDR3 sequences on record, roughly an eighth of them singletons. 7.5% to 10% of the sample is in the top ten clones.

This clonotype showed up just a few times. What antigen it recognizes has not been identified. Base qualities are not recorded, but no much larger clone differs from it by a single base. Trimming removed 1 base from V and 9 bases from J, leaving 9 bases between the germline ends. Per the germline V gene, KGHDR is the CDR1 and SFDVKD is the CDR2. From the cysteine up to the phenylalanine, the CDR3 has a length of 12 residues. Of the read, only the CDR3 DNA is kept; its 36 bases are in frame from base 1. Each patient had bone marrow sampled at the time of active disease. Ficoll-Hypaque density gradient centrifugation was used to isolate bone marrow mononuclear cells. To remove myeloma plasma cells, the cells were labeled with CD138 magnetic microbeads on a MACS separator, and CD138-negative cells were then collected by negative selection. Purity of the isolated cells was checked by flow cytometry on an Attune NxT using CD138 antibodies. TRIzol reagent was used to extract total RNA, and a NanoDrop spectrophotometer was used to quantify the extracted RNA. For each patient, paired RNA-seq and IR-seq were run on the CD138-negative bone marrow sample from that patient.

Sequencing input: a population of CD138-negative cells sorted from bone marrow. The cell subset or site label, read with the paper, signifies: bone marrow mononuclear cells depleted of CD138+ plasma/myeloma cells by negative magnetic selection. The chain joins TRBV24-1 to TRBJ2-7; the D gene could be TRBD1 or TRBD2, each one agreeing over 5 bases. This receptor was taken from a donor at least 40 years old with multiple myeloma. The CDR3 is CATSDFGTAQYF. DNA sequence: TGTGCCACCAGTGATTTCGGGACCGCGCAGTACTTC.